Each of the 19 T cell receptor beta chains below was sequenced from the same sample in a study of T-cell reconstitution after alpha-beta-depleted transplantation in children. Overall study findings and caveats: Diversity and T-cell counts at one year after transplant derived mostly from new T cells.

Library preparation (for TCRbeta) was performed with unique molecular identifiers. One entry per CDR3 protein, called by TCRdb with MiXCR from the PCR reads. The data show about 300,000 distinct CDR3 sequences, around 7.1% seen once. These receptors lack a known antigen. The sample here was peripheral blood, taken 360 days after TCRalphabeta/CD19-depleted stem cell transplant. The receptors originated from a female patient younger than 10 who had a stem cell transplant for Fanconi anemia, so the T cells may come from the graft donor.

This clonotype came up many times. V usage is TRBV7-9 and J usage is TRBJ1-1; D is undetermined. This CDR3 has 15 residues. Per germline, CDR1 SEHNR and CDR2 FQNEAQ (reference sequence). The V and J ends lost 2 bases and 1 base respectively, with 11 bases between them. The CDR3 protein is CASSLPPVGNTEAFF. CDR3 sequence (DNA): TGTGCCAGCAGCTTACCTCCGGTAGGGAACACTGAAGCTTTCTTT.

V and J are TRBV28 and TRBJ1-2; D possibly corresponds to TRBD1 (5 bases). From germline, CDR1 is MDHEN and CDR2 SYDVKM. The CDR3 extends over 15 amino acids. Trimming took 3 bases from V and 2 from J, leaving 13 bases between them. The DNA of the CDR3 is TGTGCCAGCAGTTTTTGGGGGAGTGACAACTATGGCTACACCTTC. Encoded protein: CASSFWGSDNYGYTF.

This clonotype was picked up many times. V and J are TRBV5-6 and TRBJ1-4; D not resolved. CDR3 size: 14 residues. Trimming shortened V by 1 base and J by 8 bases, and 12 bases separated the two germline ends. Germline V gives CDR1 SGHDT, CDR2 YYEEEE. CDR3 in DNA: TGTGCCAGCAGCTTGCGAGGTTTGGAGGAAAAACTGTTTTTT. Translated: CASSLRGLEEKLFF.

The V gene is TRBV11-2, the J gene TRBJ2-3, with 8 bases fitting TRBD2. This CDR3 is 16 amino acids long. The germline gives CDR1 SGHAT, CDR2 FQNNGV. The junction had 13 bases not matched to a gene; V was cut back by 5 bases and J by 6 bases. In nucleotides, the CDR3 is TGTGCCAGCAGCCCCAATAGAGCGGGAGTAGGGGATACGCAGTATTTT. Translation: CASSPNRAGVGDTQYF.

The V call is TRBV9, the J call TRBJ2-3, with 8 bases that match TRBD2. This CDR3 comprises 14 residues. CDR1 and CDR2 (germline): SGDLS, YYNGEE. With V trimmed by 0 bases and J by 6 bases, 3 bases remained unmatched. CDR3 sequence: CASSVVTSGDTQYF. CDR3 nucleotides: TGTGCCAGCAGCGTAGTAACTAGCGGTGATACGCAGTATTTT.

Ten or more counts support this clonotype. The chain couples TRBV7-9 to TRBJ2-7; no definite D call. Germline V lookup: CDR1 SEHNR, CDR2 FQNEAQ (reference sequence). There are 15 residues in the CDR3. Trimming removed 1 base from V and 1 base from J, with 11 bases in between. CDR3: CASSLGGPESYEQYV. The CDR3 coding sequence is TGTGCCAGCAGCTTAGGTGGTCCAGAATCCTACGAGCAGTACGTC.

The V and J genes are TRBV5-1 and TRBJ1-6; TRBD1 is a possible D gene (6 bases). The CDR3 extends over 15 amino acids. Per the germline V gene, CDR1 is SGHRS and CDR2 is YFSETQ. V was trimmed by 4 bases and J by 11 bases, leaving 19 bases between them. The DNA of the CDR3 is TGCGCCAGCAGCACAGGGACTTCACCCCGCGCACCCCTCCACTTT. Encoded protein: CASSTGTSPRAPLHF.

The sample holds a few counts of this clonotype. This rearrangement joins TRBV19 to TRBJ2-1, with TRBD2 identical over 13 bases. CDR3 size: 16 residues. The germline gives CDR1 LNHDA, CDR2 SQIVND (reference sequence). With 6 bases clipped from V and 7 bases from J, the junction kept 9 bases outside the gene matches. This chain's CDR3 is CASRRLAGGPWNEQFF. In nucleotides, the CDR3 is TGTGCCAGTAGGCGACTAGCGGGGGGTCCTTGGAATGAGCAGTTCTTC.

The chain links TRBV7-3 to TRBJ2-2; unclear D gene. V was cut by 9 bases and J by 6 bases, with 5 bases left in between. CDR3 length: 10 residues. Germline values: CDR1 SGHTA, CDR2 FQGTGA. CDR3 nucleotides: TGTGCCAGGGACCCCGGGGAGCTGTTTTTT. It is translated as CARDPGELFF.

This clonotype was seen many times. The V gene is TRBV7-2, the J gene TRBJ2-2; the match to TRBD1 covers 7 bases. The CDR3 has 16 residues. Germline trimming cut 5 bases from V and 1 base from J; bases unmatched to any gene: 7. Germline-derived CDR1 and CDR2 are SGHTA and FQGNSA. CDR3 loop: CASSPIWTGNTGELFF. CDR3 nucleotide sequence: TGTGCCAGCAGCCCTATCTGGACAGGGAACACCGGGGAGCTGTTTTTT.

V gene TRBV5-1 combines with J gene TRBJ1-1; D unclear. Trimming cost V 0 bases and J 3 bases, with 15 bases left between them. The CDR3 is 16 amino acids. In germline, CDR1 is SGHRS, CDR2 YFSETQ. The CDR3 DNA sequence: TGCGCCAGCAGCTTGGGGGCCCCGGGGTTAGACACTGAAGCTTTCTTT. It specifies CASSLGAPGLDTEAFF.

This clonotype occurred a few times. The V gene is TRBV5-1, the J gene TRBJ2-3; 12 bases match TRBD2. V was pared by 5 bases and J by 5 bases, with 6 bases of the junction left unmatched. The CDR3 has 15 residues. From germline, CDR1 is SGHRS and CDR2 YFSETQ. CDR3: CASRIPSGGGDTQYF. The CDR3 nucleotides are TGCGCCAGCAGGATACCTAGCGGGGGGGGAGATACGCAGTATTTT.

The chain's CDR3 is CASSYGQDYYGYTF. CDR3 nucleotides: TGTGCCAGCAGCTATGGACAGGACTACTATGGCTACACCTTC. The genes are TRBV5-6 and TRBJ1-2; 7 bases align to TRBD1. The germline CDR1 and CDR2 sequences are SGHDT and YYEEEE. Unmatched junction bases numbered 5, after V lost 3 bases and J lost 3 bases. The CDR3 runs to 14 residues.

The rearrangement links TRBV20-1 to TRBJ1-1; no reliable D call. V was clipped by 4 bases and J by 8 bases, with 14 bases between them. The CDR3 covers 12 residues. Germline V lookup: CDR1 DFQATT, CDR2 SNEGSKA (reference sequence). The CDR3 DNA sequence: TGCAGTGCTATAGGGCTCAGCCCGGAAGCTTTCTTT. Translating gives CSAIGLSPEAFF.

Many counts were recorded for this clonotype. This chain joins TRBV29-1 and TRBJ1-1; perhaps TRBD1 as D (6 bases). The ends were cut back, 4 bases at V and 7 bases at J, with 13 bases in the middle. This CDR3 is built from 12 residues. CDR1 is SQVTM and CDR2 is ANQGSEA in the germline V gene. The DNA of the CDR3 is TGCAGCGTTGTCGAGACAGGCCTTGAAGCTTTCTTT. This sequence encodes CSVVETGLEAFF.

V usage is TRBV5-1 and J usage is TRBJ2-5, with 10 positions matching TRBD2. Trimming at V came to 2 bases and at J to 4 bases, leaving 8 bases not matched to a gene. CDR3 length: 16 amino acids. CDR1 SGHRS and CDR2 YFSETQ come from the germline V gene. CDR3 region: CASSFGLAGAGETQYF. The CDR3 coding sequence is TGCGCCAGCAGCTTTGGGCTAGCGGGAGCTGGAGAGACCCAGTACTTC.

This clonotype was observed many times. This chain uses TRBV3-1 with TRBJ1-5; D is ambiguous. The V end lost 5 bases, the J end lost 0 bases, and 8 bases lay between the germline ends. The CDR3 has 14 amino acids. CDR1 is LGHDT and CDR2 is YNNKEL in the germline V gene (reference sequence). The CDR3 reads CASSTSYSNQPQHF. CDR3 sequence (DNA): TGTGCCAGCAGCACTAGCTATAGCAATCAGCCCCAGCATTTT.

This clonotype was seen repeatedly, ten times or more. The chain joins TRBV6-1 to TRBJ1-2; TRBD1 is a possible D gene (5 bases). The germline V gene encodes CDR1 MNHNS and CDR2 SASEGT. The CDR3 contains 18 residues. Between the trimmed V and J ends, which lost 0 bases and 5 bases, there was a span of 22 bases. The CDR3 DNA sequence: TGTGCCAGCAGTGAAGCGTTGAGTTGGGGGGATCCCCTATATGGCTACACCTTC. Translating it yields CASSEALSWGDPLYGYTF.

This clonotype was counted only a few times. The chain carries TRBV7-8 and TRBJ1-6, with TRBD1 matching over 8 bases. After removal of 2 bases from V and 0 bases from J, the junction contained 9 bases not matched to a gene. The CDR3 totals 19 residues. Germline V gene lookup returns CDR1 SGHVS and CDR2 FQNEAQ. The CDR3 is CASSLKGQVQSSYNSPLHF. The CDR3 nucleotides read TGTGCCAGCAGCTTAAAGGGACAGGTCCAAAGCTCCTATAATTCACCCCTCCACTTT.